The 17 T cell receptor beta chains below come from one sample, sequenced in a study of T-cell reconstitution after alpha-beta-depleted transplantation in children. Unique molecular identifiers were used in preparing the TCRbeta library. TCRdb independently ran MiXCR on the PCR reads; one entry per CDR3 protein. This table holds 200,000 to 300,000 distinct CDR3 sequences, roughly 25% found once. The sequencing here drew on PBMCs, mostly from graft donor cells, taken 360 days after TCRalphabeta/CD19-depleted stem cell transplant. The receptors derive from a female patient aged 2-15 years who had a stem cell transplant for congenital amegakaryocytic thrombocytopenia, so the T cells may come from the graft donor.

V is TRBV10-2 and J is TRBJ2-3; D possibly uses TRBD1 or TRBD2 (5 bases each). This CDR3 is built from 15 residues. Trimming left V 0 bases short and J 7 bases short, with 14 bases between. The V gene's germline CDR1 is WSHSY and CDR2 SAAADI. This chain's CDR3 is CASSESPFGGYTQYF. CDR3 sequence (DNA): TGCGCCAGCAGTGAGTCCCCCTTTGGGGGTTATACGCAGTATTTT.

This clonotype was detected only a few times. This chain connects TRBV12-3 or TRBV12-4 to TRBJ2-6, with 7 nucleotides matching TRBD2. CDR3 length: 18 amino acids. V was pared by 4 bases and J by 0 bases, with 9 bases of the junction left unmatched. The CDR3, as DNA: TGTGCCAGCAGTTCCCCGAGGAGGGAGGGCTCTGGGGCCAACGTCCTGACTTTC. This encodes CASSSPRREGSGANVLTF.

The table lists this clonotype with many counts. V gene TRBV6-6 combines with J gene TRBJ1-4; D gene ambiguous. The CDR3 length is 13 residues. V shed 2 bases and J shed 5 bases, with 6 bases lying between them. Per the germline V gene, CDR1 is MNHNY and CDR2 is SVGAGI (reference sequence). The CDR3 DNA reads as TGTGCCAGCAGTTACAGCGGGAATGAAAAACTGTTTTTT. It is translated as CASSYSGNEKLFF.

The chain combines TRBV3-1 with TRBJ1-6; 7 nucleotides line up with TRBD1. Germline assignment: CDR1 LGHDT and CDR2 YNNKEL (reference sequence). The CDR3 totals 16 residues. The trim removed 4 bases at V and 7 bases at J, leaving 10 bases unmatched. In nucleotides, the CDR3 is TGTGCCAGCAGCCGAACCGTGGGACAGAAAAATTCACCCCTCCACTTT. Protein: CASSRTVGQKNSPLHF.

The chain employs TRBV7-9 and TRBJ2-7; 9 positions match TRBD1. Germline values: CDR1 SEHNR, CDR2 FQNEAQ (reference sequence). CDR3 length equals 13 residues. V was clipped by 4 bases and J by 4 bases; unmatched bases: 2. CDR3 sequence: CASSSDRGYEQYF. CDR3 DNA: TGTGCCAGCAGCTCGGACAGGGGTTACGAGCAGTACTTC. The full variable domain, with the rest looked up from reference TRBV7-9 and TRBJ2-7, is DTGVSQNPRHKITKRGQNVTFRCDPISEHNRLYWYRQTLGQGPEFLTYFQNEAQLEKSRLLSDRFSAERPKGSFSTLEIQRTEQGDSAMYLCASSSDRGYEQYFGPGTRLTVT.

A few counts support this clonotype. The chain carries TRBV4-1 and TRBJ2-4, with D possibly matching TRBD1 (6 bases). V lost 2 bases to trimming and J lost 6 bases, with 11 bases between them. The CDR3 has 14 amino acids. Germline lookup yields CDR1 MGHRA and CDR2 YSYEKL. The DNA for the CDR3 is TGCGCCAGCAGCCAAAAGACAGGAAGAAACATTCAGTACTTC. Amino acid sequence: CASSQKTGRNIQYF.

The chain recombines TRBV7-2 with TRBJ1-1; possible D gene TRBD1, 6 bases. Trimming cost V 0 bases and J 3 bases, with 8 bases left between them. Germline loops: CDR1 SGHTA, CDR2 FQGNSA. The CDR3 has 14 amino acids. The CDR3 loop is CASSLAYRDTEAFF. The DNA for the CDR3 is TGTGCCAGCAGCTTAGCGTACAGGGACACTGAAGCTTTCTTT. The whole variable domain, remainder taken from reference TRBV7-2 and TRBJ1-1, is GAGVSQSPSNKVTEKGKDVELRCDPISGHTALYWYRQSLGQGLEFLIYFQGNSAPDKSGLPSDRFSAERTGGSVSTLTIQRTQQEDSAVYLCASSLAYRDTEAFFGQGTRLTVV.

This clonotype was detected only a few times. CDR3 sequence reads: CSASRRLGVYNEQFF. DNA of the CDR3: TGCAGTGCTAGTCGGAGGCTAGGGGTTTACAATGAGCAGTTCTTC. The chain uses TRBV20-1 and TRBJ2-1; D could derive from TRBD1 or TRBD2 (5 bases each). The CDR3 spans 15 residues. The ends were cut back, 3 bases at V and 4 bases at J, with 16 bases in the middle. Germline CDR1 reads DFQATT; CDR2 reads SNEGSKA (reference sequence).

This clonotype was counted a few times. The chain uses TRBV3-1 and TRBJ1-2; D gene uncertain. Trimming removed 1 base from V and 7 bases from J, with 13 bases in between. The V gene's germline CDR1 is LGHDT and CDR2 YNNKEL (reference sequence). The CDR3 has 14 amino acids. CDR3 in DNA: TGTGCCAGCAGCCAAGGGAGGGAGGCAGGTGGCTACACCTTC. This codes for CASSQGREAGGYTF.

This clonotype was detected only a few times. The rearrangement joins TRBV9 to TRBJ2-1, with D perhaps given as TRBD1 or TRBD2 (5 bases each). The ends were cut back, 4 bases at V and 0 bases at J, with 20 bases in the middle. Germline values: CDR1 SGDLS, CDR2 YYNGEE. The CDR3 extends over 18 amino acids. The CDR3 nucleotides are TGTGCCAGCAGCCGAGGCGGACGGGACCTGTCCTCCTACAATGAGCAGTTCTTC. Translation gives CASSRGGRDLSSYNEQFF.

This clonotype has more than one count but fewer than ten. V is TRBV5-1 and J is TRBJ1-1; 9 bases line up with TRBD1. The CDR3 is 13 amino acids. Unmatched junction bases numbered 2, after V lost 2 bases and J lost 6 bases. Germline V gene lookup returns CDR1 SGHRS and CDR2 YFSETQ. CDR3 loop: CASSFRQGAEAFF. In nucleotides, the CDR3 is TGCGCCAGCAGCTTTCGACAGGGGGCTGAAGCTTTCTTT.

This clonotype was counted at least ten times. This chain links TRBV28 with TRBJ2-1; 11 bases agree with TRBD2. Germline CDR1 and CDR2: MDHEN and SYDVKM. V shed 6 bases, J shed 4 bases, and the junction held 8 bases outside the gene matches. CDR3 length: 16 amino acids. The CDR3 sequence: CASSEVLAGAYNEQFF. Written as DNA, the CDR3 is TGTGCCAGCAGCGAAGTACTAGCGGGGGCGTACAATGAGCAGTTCTTC.

The table lists this clonotype with a few counts. The chain employs TRBV5-1 and TRBJ1-2; a weak D match, TRBD1 (6 bases). Trimming took off 0 bases at V and 6 bases at J, with 12 bases between the two ends. This CDR3 comprises 14 residues. Per germline, CDR1 SGHRS and CDR2 YFSETQ. The CDR3 DNA is TGCGCCAGCAGCTTGGAAGGCAGGGGCAATGGCTACACCTTC. Its translation is CASSLEGRGNGYTF. The variable domain in full, with the rest retrieved from reference TRBV5-1 and TRBJ1-2, is KAGVTQTPRYLIKTRGQQVTLSCSPISGHRSVSWYQQTPGQGLQFLFEYFSETQRNKGNFPGRFSGRQFSNSRSEMNVSTLELGDSALYLCASSLEGRGNGYTFGSGTRLTVV.

The chain couples TRBV4-3 to TRBJ1-4; D is uncertain. The CDR3 has 13 amino acids. Germline values: CDR1 LGHNA, CDR2 YSLEER. V was pared by 8 bases and J by 0 bases, with 7 bases between. Here the CDR3 DNA reads TGCGCCAGCCGGACCGCAACTAATGAAAAACTGTTTTTT. Its protein is CASRTATNEKLFF.

The chain uses TRBV11-2 and TRBJ1-5, with D perhaps matching TRBD1 (5 bases). There are 13 residues in the CDR3. Per germline, CDR1 SGHAT and CDR2 FQNNGV. V lost 2 bases to trimming and J lost 11 bases, with 13 bases between them. The CDR3 DNA reads TGTGCCAGCAGCTTAAACATCCAGGGAGCCCAGCATTTT. Its protein is CASSLNIQGAQHF. The whole variable domain, remainder taken from reference TRBV11-2 and TRBJ1-5, is EAGVAQSPRYKIIEKRQSVAFWCNPISGHATLYWYQQILGQGPKLLIQFQNNGVVDDSQLPKDRFSAERLKGVDSTLKIQPAKLEDSAVYLCASSLNIQGAQHFGDGTRLSIL.

The sample holds many counts of this clonotype. Germline and junction disagree at one end, which may indicate a read error. The genes are TRBV2 and TRBJ2-3; weak D call: TRBD2 (6 bases). Germline CDR1 SNHLY, CDR2 FYNNEI. This CDR3 comprises 10 residues. CDR3 nucleotides: TGTGCCAGAAGGACACCCAGGAGGGATTTT. Translation: CARRTPRRDF.

V and J are TRBV27 and TRBJ2-1, with 10 bases fitting TRBD2. Germline loops: CDR1 MNHEY, CDR2 SMNVEV (reference sequence). The length of the CDR3 is 18 residues. The junction had 7 bases not matched to a gene; V was cut back by 1 base and J by 1 base. The CDR3 nucleotides read TGTGCCAGCAGTTTATGGGCTAGCGGGAGATCATCCTACAATGAGCAGTTCTTC. This encodes CASSLWASGRSSYNEQFF.